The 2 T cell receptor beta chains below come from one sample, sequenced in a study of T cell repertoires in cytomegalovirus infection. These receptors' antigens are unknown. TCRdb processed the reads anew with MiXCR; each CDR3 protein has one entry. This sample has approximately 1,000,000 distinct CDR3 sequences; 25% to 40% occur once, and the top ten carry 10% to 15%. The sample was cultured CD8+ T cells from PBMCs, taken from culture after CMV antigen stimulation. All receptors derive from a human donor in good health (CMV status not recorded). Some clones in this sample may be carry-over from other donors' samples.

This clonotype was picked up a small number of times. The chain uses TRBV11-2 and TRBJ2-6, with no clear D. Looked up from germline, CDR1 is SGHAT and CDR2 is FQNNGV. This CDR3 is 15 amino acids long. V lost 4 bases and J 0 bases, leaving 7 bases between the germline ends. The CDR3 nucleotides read TGTGCCAGCAGCTCTTACACCTCTGGGGCCAACGTCCTGACTTTC. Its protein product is CASSSYTSGANVLTF. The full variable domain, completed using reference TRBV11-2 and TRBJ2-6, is EAGVAQSPRYKIIEKRQSVAFWCNPISGHATLYWYQQILGQGPKLLIQFQNNGVVDDSQLPKDRFSAERLKGVDSTLKIQPAKLEDSAVYLCASSSYTSGANVLTFGAGSRLTVL.

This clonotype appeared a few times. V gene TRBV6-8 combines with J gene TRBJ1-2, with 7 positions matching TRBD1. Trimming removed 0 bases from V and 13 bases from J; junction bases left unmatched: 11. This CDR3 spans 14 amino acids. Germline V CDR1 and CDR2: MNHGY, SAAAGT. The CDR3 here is CASSYSSDRELSTF. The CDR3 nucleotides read TGTGCCAGCAGTTACTCGAGCGACAGGGAATTAAGCACCTTC.